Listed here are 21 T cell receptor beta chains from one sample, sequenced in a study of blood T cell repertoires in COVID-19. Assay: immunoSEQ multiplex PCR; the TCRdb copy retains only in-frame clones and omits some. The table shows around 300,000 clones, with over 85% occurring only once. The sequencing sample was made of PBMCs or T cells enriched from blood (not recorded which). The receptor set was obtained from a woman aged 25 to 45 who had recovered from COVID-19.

The CDR3 spells CASSLRLRIYNEQFF. The CDR3 DNA reads as TGTGCCAGCAGTTTAAGACTGCGGATTTACAATGAGCAGTTCTTC. V gene TRBV28 combines with J gene TRBJ2-1, with D uncertain. V gave up 2 bases and J gave up 4 bases, with 12 bases separating them. This CDR3 comprises 15 residues. Looked up from germline, CDR1 is MDHEN and CDR2 is SYDVKM.

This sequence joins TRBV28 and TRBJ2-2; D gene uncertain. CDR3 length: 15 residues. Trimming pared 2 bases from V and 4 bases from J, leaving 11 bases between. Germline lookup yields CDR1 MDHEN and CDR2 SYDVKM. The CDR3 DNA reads TGTGCCAGCAGTTTAATGCGACAAGGCACCGGGGAGCTGTTTTTT. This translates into CASSLMRQGTGELFF.

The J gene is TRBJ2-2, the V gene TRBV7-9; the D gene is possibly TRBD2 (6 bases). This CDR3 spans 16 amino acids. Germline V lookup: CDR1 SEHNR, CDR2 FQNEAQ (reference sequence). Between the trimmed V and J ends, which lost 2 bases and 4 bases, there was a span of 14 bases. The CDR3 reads CASSLLGSEGTGELFF. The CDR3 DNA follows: TGTGCCAGCAGCTTACTCGGGAGTGAGGGCACCGGGGAGCTGTTTTTT. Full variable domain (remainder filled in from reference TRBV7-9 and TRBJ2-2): DTGVSQNPRHKITKRGQNVTFRCDPISEHNRLYWYRQTLGQGPEFLTYFQNEAQLEKSRLLSDRFSAERPKGSFSTLEIQRTEQGDSAMYLCASSLLGSEGTGELFFGEGSRLTVL.

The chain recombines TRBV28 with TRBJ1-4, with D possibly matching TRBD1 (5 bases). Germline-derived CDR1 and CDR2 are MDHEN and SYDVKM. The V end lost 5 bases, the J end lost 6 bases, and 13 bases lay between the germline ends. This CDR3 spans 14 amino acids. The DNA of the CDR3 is TGTGCCAGCAGTAGACAGACCCCCTATGAAAAACTGTTTTTT. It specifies CASSRQTPYEKLFF.

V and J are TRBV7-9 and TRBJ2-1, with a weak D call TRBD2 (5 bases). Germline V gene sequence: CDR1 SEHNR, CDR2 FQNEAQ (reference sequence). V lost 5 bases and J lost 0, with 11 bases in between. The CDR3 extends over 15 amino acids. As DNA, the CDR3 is TGTGCCAGCAGCCCCCGGGGTAGCTCCTACAATGAGCAGTTCTTC. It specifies CASSPRGSSYNEQFF. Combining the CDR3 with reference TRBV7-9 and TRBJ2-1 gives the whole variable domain DTGVSQNPRHKITKRGQNVTFRCDPISEHNRLYWYRQTLGQGPEFLTYFQNEAQLEKSRLLSDRFSAERPKGSFSTLEIQRTEQGDSAMYLCASSPRGSSYNEQFFGPGTRLTVL.

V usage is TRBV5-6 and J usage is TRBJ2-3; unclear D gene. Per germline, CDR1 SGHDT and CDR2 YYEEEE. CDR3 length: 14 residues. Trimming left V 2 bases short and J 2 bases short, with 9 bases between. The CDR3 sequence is CASSLQLNTDTQYF. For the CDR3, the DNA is TGTGCCAGCAGCTTACAGCTCAACACAGATACGCAGTATTTT.

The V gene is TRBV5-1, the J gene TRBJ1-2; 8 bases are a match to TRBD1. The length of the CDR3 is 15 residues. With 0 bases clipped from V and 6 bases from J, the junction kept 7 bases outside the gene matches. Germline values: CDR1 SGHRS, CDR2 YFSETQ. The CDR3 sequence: CASSLVSGGVDGYTF. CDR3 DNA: TGCGCCAGCAGCTTGGTTTCAGGGGGCGTAGATGGCTACACCTTC.

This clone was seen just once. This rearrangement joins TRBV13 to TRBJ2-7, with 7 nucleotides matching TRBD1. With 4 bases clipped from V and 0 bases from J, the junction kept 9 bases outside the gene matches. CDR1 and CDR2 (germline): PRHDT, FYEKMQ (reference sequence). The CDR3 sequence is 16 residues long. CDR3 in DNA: TGTGCCAGCAGCTCTTCCGGGACAGCGATCTCCTACGAGCAGTACTTC. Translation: CASSSSGTAISYEQYF.

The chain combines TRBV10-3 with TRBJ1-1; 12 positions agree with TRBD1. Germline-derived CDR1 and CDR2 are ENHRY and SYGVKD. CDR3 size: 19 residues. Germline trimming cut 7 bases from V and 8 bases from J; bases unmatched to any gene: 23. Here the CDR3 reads CAIKPGTGGVSTQMDEAFF. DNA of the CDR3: TGTGCCATCAAACCCGGGACAGGGGGCGTCTCAACGCAAATGGACGAAGCTTTCTTT.

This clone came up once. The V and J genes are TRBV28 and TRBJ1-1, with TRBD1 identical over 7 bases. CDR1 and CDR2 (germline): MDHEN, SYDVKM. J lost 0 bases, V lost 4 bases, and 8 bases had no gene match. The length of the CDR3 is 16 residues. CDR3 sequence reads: CASSSPRTGMNTEAFF. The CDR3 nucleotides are TGTGCCAGCAGTTCCCCTCGGACAGGAATGAACACTGAAGCTTTCTTT.

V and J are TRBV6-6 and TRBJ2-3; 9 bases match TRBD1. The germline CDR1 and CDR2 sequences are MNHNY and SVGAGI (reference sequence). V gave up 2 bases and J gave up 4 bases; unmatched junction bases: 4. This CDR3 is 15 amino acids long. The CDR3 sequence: CASSYDRGRPDTQYF. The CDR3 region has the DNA TGTGCCAGCAGTTACGACAGGGGGAGGCCAGATACGCAGTATTTT.

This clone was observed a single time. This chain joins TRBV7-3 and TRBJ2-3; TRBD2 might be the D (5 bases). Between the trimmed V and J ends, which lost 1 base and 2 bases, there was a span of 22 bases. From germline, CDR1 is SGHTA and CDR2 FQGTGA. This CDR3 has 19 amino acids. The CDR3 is CASSLRGRRLQRYTDTQYF. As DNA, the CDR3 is TGTGCCAGCAGCTTAAGGGGTCGCAGGCTCCAGCGGTACACAGATACGCAGTATTTT.

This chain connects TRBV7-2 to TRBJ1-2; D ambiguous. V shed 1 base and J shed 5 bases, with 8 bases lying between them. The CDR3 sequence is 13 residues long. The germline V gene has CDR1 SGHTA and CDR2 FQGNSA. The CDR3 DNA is TGTGCCAGCAGCTTAGACCCGGTGTATGGCTACACCTTC. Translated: CASSLDPVYGYTF.

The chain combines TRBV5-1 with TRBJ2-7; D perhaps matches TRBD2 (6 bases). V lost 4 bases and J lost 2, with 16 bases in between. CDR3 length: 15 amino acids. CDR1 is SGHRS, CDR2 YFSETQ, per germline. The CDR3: CASSITSQTAYEQYF. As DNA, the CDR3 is TGCGCCAGCAGCATCACTAGCCAGACAGCCTACGAGCAGTACTTC.

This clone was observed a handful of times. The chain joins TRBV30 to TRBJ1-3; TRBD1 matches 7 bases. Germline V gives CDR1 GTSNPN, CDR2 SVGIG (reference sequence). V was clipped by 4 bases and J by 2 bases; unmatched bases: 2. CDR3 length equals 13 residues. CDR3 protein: CAWTQGPGNTIYF. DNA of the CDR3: TGTGCCTGGACACAGGGGCCTGGAAACACCATATATTTT.

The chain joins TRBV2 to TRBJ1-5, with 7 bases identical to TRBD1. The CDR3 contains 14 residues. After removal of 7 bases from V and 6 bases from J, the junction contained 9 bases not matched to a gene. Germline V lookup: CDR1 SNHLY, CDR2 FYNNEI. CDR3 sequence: CASTPDRALQPQHF. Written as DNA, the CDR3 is TGTGCCAGCACCCCCGACAGGGCACTTCAGCCCCAGCATTTT. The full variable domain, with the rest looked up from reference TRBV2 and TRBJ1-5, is EPEVTQTPSHQVTQMGQEVILRCVPISNHLYFYWYRQILGQKVEFLVSFYNNEISEKSEIFDDQFSVERPDGSNFTLKIRSTKLEDSAMYFCASTPDRALQPQHFGDGTRLSIL.

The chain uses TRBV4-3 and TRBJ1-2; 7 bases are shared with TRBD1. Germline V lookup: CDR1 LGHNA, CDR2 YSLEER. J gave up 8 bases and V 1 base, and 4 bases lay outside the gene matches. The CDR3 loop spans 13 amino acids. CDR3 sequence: CASSQGQGGGYTF. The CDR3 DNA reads TGCGCCAGCAGCCAAGGACAGGGTGGGGGCTACACCTTC.

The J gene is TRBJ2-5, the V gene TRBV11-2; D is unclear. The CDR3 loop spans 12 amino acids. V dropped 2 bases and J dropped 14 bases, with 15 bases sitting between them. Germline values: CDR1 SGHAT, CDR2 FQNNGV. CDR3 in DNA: TGTGCCAGCAGCTTACCCCTAATGGTCCCCTACTTC. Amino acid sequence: CASSLPLMVPYF.

The CDR3 DNA reads TGTGCCAGCAGTTACGCATTTTTGGAGGGGCCGCGAAACACCATATATTTT. As protein: CASSYAFLEGPRNTIYF. This chain uses TRBV6-2 or TRBV6-3 with TRBJ1-3; a possible D gene is TRBD1 (5 bases). Germline assignment: CDR1 MNHEY and CDR2 SVGEGT. The CDR3 runs 17 residues. V was shortened by 2 bases and J by 5 bases, with 19 bases between the two germline ends.

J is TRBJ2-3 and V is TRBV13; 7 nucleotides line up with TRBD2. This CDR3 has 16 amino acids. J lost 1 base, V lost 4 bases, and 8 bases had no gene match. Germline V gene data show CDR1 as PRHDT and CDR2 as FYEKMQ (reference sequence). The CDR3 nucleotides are TGTGCCAGCAGCTCCCCACACCGGGAGGGCACAGATACGCAGTATTTT. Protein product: CASSSPHREGTDTQYF. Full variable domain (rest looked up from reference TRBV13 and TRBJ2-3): AAGVIQSPRHLIKEKRETATLKCYPIPRHDTVYWYQQGPGQDPQFLISFYEKMQSDKGSIPDRFSAQQFSDYHSELNMSSLELGDSALYFCASSSPHREGTDTQYFGPGTRLTVL.

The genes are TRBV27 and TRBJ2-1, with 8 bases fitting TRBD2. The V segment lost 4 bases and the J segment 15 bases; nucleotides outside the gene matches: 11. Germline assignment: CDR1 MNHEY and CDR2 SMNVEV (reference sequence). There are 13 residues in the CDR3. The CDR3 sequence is CASSSRRREAAFF. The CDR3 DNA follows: TGTGCCAGCAGTTCCCGGCGGCGGGAGGCCGCGTTCTTC.